The 6 T cell receptor beta chains given below trace back to one sample, sequenced in a study of T cells in Graves' hyperthyroidism and ophthalmopathy (dated by TCRdb to about 2019). The method was multiplex PCR. The listed sequencing device is Illumina HiSeq 2000. The TCR beta CDR3 regions were amplified from RNA transcripts. The TCR CDR3 was subjected to a first round of RT-PCR using the HTBI primer set and the Qiagen OneStep RT-PCR kit. TCRdb redid the processing of the public reads, applying fastp at Q25 and MiXCR, and retained in-frame beta chains. Rows with one shared CDR3 protein collapse into an entry with the most common genes and DNA. In all, the sample holds around 540,000 distinct CDR3 sequences, and 16% of those were seen once. The ten largest clones represent around 32% of the sample. Sequenced material: blood. Receptors were obtained from a woman under 40 with Graves' ophthalmopathy.

This chain connects TRBV29-1 to TRBJ2-7, with D tentatively TRBD1 (6 bases). Trimming removed 0 bases from V and 2 bases from J, with 11 bases in between. The germline V gene has CDR1 SQVTM and CDR2 ANQGSEA. This CDR3 has 14 amino acids. The CDR3 region has the DNA TGCAGCGTTGAAGATAGACAGGACCCCTACGAGCAGTACTTC. Protein product: CSVEDRQDPYEQYF.

The V and J genes are TRBV4-3 and TRBJ2-7; 10 bases are a match to TRBD1. Germline V gene lookup returns CDR1 LGHNA and CDR2 YSLEER. With 4 bases clipped from V and 7 bases from J, the junction kept 7 bases outside the gene matches. This CDR3 contains 14 residues. CDR3: CASSPPGQGEEQYF. CDR3 sequence (DNA): TGCGCCAGCAGCCCACCCGGACAGGGGGAAGAGCAGTACTTC.

This clonotype has at least ten counts. The chain combines TRBV4-3 with TRBJ2-3; maybe TRBD2 (5 bases). The CDR3 is 18 residues long. CDR1 is LGHNA and CDR2 is YSLEER in the germline V gene. Trimming took 2 bases from V and 0 from J, leaving 18 bases between them. The DNA of the CDR3 is TGCGCCAGCAGCCAATACCCTAGCAGTACGTTCAGCACAGATACGCAGTATTTT. Translated: CASSQYPSSTFSTDTQYF.

This clonotype appeared a few times. This chain connects TRBV12-3 or TRBV12-4 to TRBJ1-5; D unresolved. The length of the CDR3 is 14 residues. With 6 bases removed from V and 1 base from J, the gap between germline ends came to 10 bases. The CDR3 region is CASSVSGSNQPQHF. The CDR3, as DNA: TGTGCCAGCAGCGTAAGTGGGAGCAATCAGCCCCAGCATTTT.

The sample holds many counts of this clonotype. The J gene is TRBJ1-2, the V gene TRBV6-2 or TRBV6-3; no clear D gene. The V gene's germline CDR1 is MNHEY and CDR2 SVGEGT. The length of the CDR3 is 13 residues. V was shortened by 2 bases and J by 8 bases, with 12 bases between the two germline ends. The DNA of the CDR3 is TGTGCCAGCAGTTACCGCCCGCCTCTGGGCTACACCTTC. Translated, it gives CASSYRPPLGYTF.

The chain recombines TRBV6-5 with TRBJ2-7; no clear D gene. Per the germline V gene, CDR1 is MNHEY and CDR2 is SVGAGI. Trimming stripped 2 bases from V and 4 bases from J, with 12 bases between. There are 14 residues in the CDR3. CDR3 region: CASSYGPGKYEQYF. CDR3 coding DNA: TGTGCCAGCAGTTACGGTCCGGGCAAGTACGAGCAGTACTTC.